Presented here are 17 T cell receptor beta chains from one specimen sequenced in a study of T cell repertoires in cytomegalovirus infection. The antigens these receptors bind are not known. TCRdb recomputed calls from the reads with MiXCR, one row per CDR3 protein. This table holds some 62,000 distinct CDR3 sequences, 20% found once. The sample consisted of CD8+ T cells from cultured PBMCs, taken from culture after CMV antigen stimulation. These receptors all come from a human donor in good health (CMV status not recorded). Some clones in this sample may be carry-over from other donors' samples.

This clonotype occurred a few times. The chain recombines TRBV7-2 with TRBJ2-3; either TRBD1 or TRBD2 may supply D (5 bases each). Germline values: CDR1 SGHTA, CDR2 FQGNSA. This CDR3 has 18 amino acids. V lost 7 bases and J lost 0, with 23 bases in between. This CDR3 is CASNYGTDVILSTDTQYF. The CDR3 nucleotides read TGTGCCAGCAATTACGGGACGGACGTGATCCTAAGCACAGATACGCAGTATTTT.

In this sample, this clonotype turned up once. This chain joins TRBV2 and TRBJ1-1; TRBD1 aligns across 7 bases. The V segment lost 1 base and the J segment 5 bases; nucleotides outside the gene matches: 4. Germline assignment: CDR1 SNHLY and CDR2 FYNNEI. This CDR3 spans 14 amino acids. In DNA form, the CDR3 reads TGTGCCAGCAGTGAAGACAGGGGCAGGACTGAAGCTTTCTTT. This codes for CASSEDRGRTEAFF.

This clonotype was detected ten times or more. The V and J genes are TRBV19 and TRBJ2-7, with D possibly matching TRBD1 (6 bases). CDR3 length: 14 residues. V was cut by 1 base and J by 2 bases, with 9 bases left in between. CDR1 and CDR2 from the germline V gene are LNHDA and SQIVND (reference sequence). In DNA, the CDR3 is TGTGCCAGTAGTATAGTGGACAGTACCTACGAGCAGTACTTC. Protein product: CASSIVDSTYEQYF.

Only a few counts were recorded for this clonotype. The V gene is TRBV7-2, the J gene TRBJ1-1; no clear D. The length of the CDR3 is 16 residues. Deletions cut 2 bases from V and 1 base from J, with 14 bases between. Germline V gives CDR1 SGHTA, CDR2 FQGNSA. The CDR3 coding sequence is TGTGCCAGCAGCTTAATTCGGGGAAGGACGAACACTGAAGCTTTCTTT. It translates to CASSLIRGRTNTEAFF.

The chain recombines TRBV7-9 with TRBJ1-1; TRBD1 is a possible D gene (5 bases). The CDR3 is 12 amino acids. Looked up from germline, CDR1 is SEHNR and CDR2 is FQNEAQ (reference sequence). Between the trimmed V and J ends, which lost 6 bases and 10 bases, there was a span of 15 bases. The CDR3 loop is CASRGDGIRAFF. In DNA form, the CDR3 reads TGTGCCAGCAGAGGGGACGGAATTCGAGCTTTCTTT.

This clonotype has a handful of counts. The J gene is TRBJ2-3, the V gene TRBV7-8; TRBD2 matches at 11 bases. Unmatched junction bases numbered 13, after V lost 4 bases and J lost 4 bases. This CDR3 has 18 amino acids. Germline V gene data show CDR1 as SGHVS and CDR2 as FQNEAQ. The CDR3, as DNA: TGTGCCAGCAGCTCCACCTCCCTTAGCGGGGGGGCCCCAGATACGCAGTATTTT. Translation: CASSSTSLSGGAPDTQYF.

This rearrangement joins TRBV9 to TRBJ2-6, with TRBD2 identical over 7 bases. Germline values: CDR1 SGDLS, CDR2 YYNGEE. The CDR3 contains 20 residues. V lost 0 bases, J lost 0 bases, and 12 bases stayed unmatched. For the CDR3, the DNA is TGTGCCAGCAGCGTAGCCAGGTCTAGCGGAGGGAACTCTGGGGCCAACGTCCTGACTTTC. Translation gives CASSVARSSGGNSGANVLTF.

The rearrangement links TRBV7-2 to TRBJ2-5; TRBD2 agrees at 11 bases. Per germline, CDR1 SGHTA and CDR2 FQGNSA. The CDR3 contains 14 residues. The J segment lost 3 bases and the V segment lost 4 bases, leaving 1 base of the junction unmatched. Here the CDR3 DNA reads TGTGCCAGCAGCTCTAGCGGGAGGAAAGAGACCCAGTACTTC. It translates to CASSSSGRKETQYF. Full variable domain (rest looked up from reference TRBV7-2 and TRBJ2-5): GAGVSQSPSNKVTEKGKDVELRCDPISGHTALYWYRQSLGQGLEFLIYFQGNSAPDKSGLPSDRFSAERTGGSVSTLTIQRTQQEDSAVYLCASSSSGRKETQYFGPGTRLLVL.

Comments on this clonotype: At one end, the junction sequence differs from germline, possibly due to a read error. This rearrangement joins TRBV20-1 to TRBJ1-2, with D perhaps matching TRBD1 (6 bases). This CDR3 spans 16 amino acids. The germline V gene has CDR1 DFQATT and CDR2 SNEGSKA (reference sequence). Here the CDR3 DNA reads TGCAGTGCTAGAGTAATACGGTCAGGGGATAACCATGGCTACACCTTC. It encodes CSARVIRSGDNHGYTF.

Details on this clonotype: This could be a read error, since a much larger clone is one nucleotide away. The J gene is TRBJ2-1, the V gene TRBV7-9, with D possibly called TRBD1 or TRBD2 (6 bases each). The CDR3 extends over 16 amino acids. Trimming left V 5 bases short and J 7 bases short, with 21 bases between. Germline lookup yields CDR1 SEHNR and CDR2 FQNEAQ (reference sequence). Here the CDR3 reads CASSPGGTRSANEQFF. CDR3 in DNA: TGTGCCAGCAGCCCTGGGGGGACACGGTCCGCTAATGAGCAGTTCTTC.

The CDR3 is CASSWGTGVNSPLHF. CDR3 nucleotide sequence: TGTGCCAGCAGTTGGGGGACAGGGGTGAATTCACCCCTCCACTTT. J is TRBJ1-6 and V is TRBV6-5; TRBD1 aligns across 10 bases. Per germline, CDR1 MNHEY and CDR2 SVGAGI. The CDR3 extends over 15 amino acids. V was pared by 4 bases and J by 7 bases, with 4 bases of the junction left unmatched.

The sample holds a few counts of this clonotype. The V call is TRBV19, the J call TRBJ2-7; 7 bases agree with TRBD1. Germline trimming cut 6 bases from V and 6 bases from J; bases unmatched to any gene: 5. The CDR3 runs 12 residues. Germline V gene sequence: CDR1 LNHDA, CDR2 SQIVND (reference sequence). The CDR3 coding sequence is TGTGCCAGTAGGCATGGGACAGCCGAGCAGTACTTC. Translation gives CASRHGTAEQYF.

This clonotype was seen only a few times. The chain is built from TRBV7-6 and TRBJ1-2; D is unclear. Trimming left V 5 bases short and J 9 bases short, with 7 bases between. Germline values: CDR1 SGHVS, CDR2 FNYEAQ. CDR3 size: 10 residues. Here the CDR3 DNA reads TGTGCCAGCAGCCCCCCCCGCTACACCTTC. Residues: CASSPPRYTF.

This clonotype was counted a few times. This sequence joins TRBV11-2 and TRBJ1-2, with D maybe TRBD1 (5 bases). The CDR3 extends over 15 amino acids. V gave up 1 base and J gave up 7 bases, with 16 bases separating them. Germline V gene sequence: CDR1 SGHAT, CDR2 FQNNGV. Here the CDR3 DNA reads TGTGCCAGCAGCTTAGCCCCCGGGGCGATGAGTGGCTACACCTTC. It codes for CASSLAPGAMSGYTF. Combining the CDR3 with reference TRBV11-2 and TRBJ1-2 gives the whole variable domain EAGVAQSPRYKIIEKRQSVAFWCNPISGHATLYWYQQILGQGPKLLIQFQNNGVVDDSQLPKDRFSAERLKGVDSTLKIQPAKLEDSAVYLCASSLAPGAMSGYTFGSGTRLTVV.

The V and J genes are TRBV20-1 and TRBJ1-6, with unresolved D. From germline, CDR1 is DFQATT and CDR2 SNEGSKA (reference sequence). The ends were cut back, 3 bases at V and 7 bases at J, with 13 bases in the middle. CDR3 size: 14 residues. CDR3 sequence: CSARDVLENSPLHF. In DNA, the CDR3 is TGCAGTGCTAGGGACGTGTTAGAGAATTCACCCCTCCACTTT.

This clonotype was found a few times. The chain combines TRBV10-3 with TRBJ2-1; D might be TRBD2 (7 bases). The ends were cut back, 4 bases at V and 3 bases at J, with 13 bases in the middle. Looked up from germline, CDR1 is ENHRY and CDR2 is SYGVKD. The CDR3 is 15 amino acids. The CDR3 loop is CAISGEGTSYNEQFF. The CDR3 DNA sequence: TGTGCCATCAGTGGGGAGGGGACAAGCTACAATGAGCAGTTCTTC.

The chain employs TRBV12-3 or TRBV12-4 and TRBJ1-6, with TRBD1 matching over 8 bases. V lost 6 bases and J lost 5; bases outside the gene matches: 3. This CDR3 has 14 residues. DNA for the CDR3: TGTGCCAGCAGCAGGACAGGGCATAATTCACCCCTCCACTTT. The encoded protein is CASSRTGHNSPLHF.